A selection of T cell receptor beta chains follows, all from one sample in a study of cytomegalovirus exposure and HLA in healthy donors. Produced via immunoSEQ multiplex PCR; TCRdb's table is partial and in-frame only. The sample contains 100,000 to 150,000 clones, under 20% of which appear only once. Source material: PBMCs. These receptors were collected from a female donor in good health and CMV-seropositive. Both conserved end residues are part of each CDR3. D genes are given only for firm matches. The size field is filled for only some rows; it gives once, few, many or a size class.

cdr3_length	v_call	j_call	clone_size	d_call	cdr3_nt	cdr3_aa
16	TRBV10-3	TRBJ2-7	.	.	TGTGCCACCATGTCCCCGGAGACAGAAATTACCTACGAGCAGTACTTC	CATMSPETEITYEQYF
14	TRBV5-4	TRBJ1-1	few	TRBD1	TGTGCCAGCAGCCTGACAGGGTGGGACACTGAAGCTTTCTTT	CASSLTGWDTEAFF
17	TRBV4-3	TRBJ2-3	few	.	TGCGCCAGCAGCCAAGCTTTTCGGAACGGGGGCACAGATACGCAGTATTTT	CASSQAFRNGGTDTQYF
14	TRBV2	TRBJ1-6	few	TRBD1	TGTGCCAGCAGTGAAACAGGGGCGGGTTCACCCCTCCACTTT	CASSETGAGSPLHF
13	TRBV6-5	TRBJ2-1	few	TRBD1	TGTGCCAGCAGTTTCACAGGGGCCGGTGAGCAGTTCTTC	CASSFTGAGEQFF
16	TRBV28	TRBJ1-2	.	.	TGTGCCAGCAGTTTACATCTCGGGGGGCTGAACTATGGCTACACCTTC	CASSLHLGGLNYGYTF
14	TRBV29-1	TRBJ1-1	.	.	TGCAGCGGATCCCCCGCTGCCATAACTACTGAAGCTTTCTTT	CSGSPAAITTEAFF
14	TRBV4-3	TRBJ2-5	few	TRBD2	TGCGCCAGCAGCCTCTCGGGACTAGGGGAGACCCAGTACTTC	CASSLSGLGETQYF
16	TRBV5-1	TRBJ2-3	few	TRBD2	TGCGCCAGCAGCTTGCTAGCGGGAGGCAGCACAGATACGCAGTATTTT	CASSLLAGGSTDTQYF
12	TRBV13	TRBJ1-1	few	.	TGTGCCAGCAGCGGCGGGAACACTGAAGCTTTCTTT	CASSGGNTEAFF
14	TRBV6-6	TRBJ2-5	.	.	TGTGCCAGCAGTTACATCAACGGGGGAGAGACCCAGTACTTC	CASSYINGGETQYF
12	TRBV2	TRBJ2-2	.	.	TGTGCCAGCACTCAGAGCGCCGGGGAGCTGTTTTTT	CASTQSAGELFF
15	TRBV5-1	TRBJ1-5	.	.	TGCGCCAGCAGCTTGTTCGGGACACCGAATCAGCCCCAGCATTTT	CASSLFGTPNQPQHF
14	TRBV7-2	TRBJ1-4	few	.	TGTGCCAGCAGCTTATATTCGGCTAATGAAAAACTGTTTTTT	CASSLYSANEKLFF
18	TRBV5-6	TRBJ2-3	.	TRBD2	TGTGCCAGCAGTCCTGAATGGCCATCTAGCGGGGCTGGAGATACGCAGTATTTT	CASSPEWPSSGAGDTQYF
13	TRBV27	TRBJ1-5	.	.	TGTGCCAGCAGTTTGGGGGCAAATCAGCCCCAGCATTTT	CASSLGANQPQHF
15	TRBV5-1	TRBJ2-3	few	.	TGCGCCAGCAGCTTGGGGCAGGGTACCACAGATACGCAGTATTTT	CASSLGQGTTDTQYF
12	TRBV28	TRBJ1-1	few	.	TGTGCCAGCAGTTTGATGACAGGAGAAGCTTTCTTT	CASSLMTGEAFF
16	TRBV28	TRBJ1-2	.	TRBD1	TGTGCCAGCAGTTCCTCCAAACAGGGGGGGCACTATGGCTACACCTTC	CASSSSKQGGHYGYTF
14	TRBV5-1	TRBJ1-2	.	.	TGCGCCAGCAGCTTGGACAGCGGCTACTATGGCTACACCTTC	CASSLDSGYYGYTF
12	TRBV4-2	TRBJ2-7	.	TRBD2	TGTGCCAGCAGCCATGGCCTAGCGGCACAGTACTTC	CASSHGLAAQYF
18	TRBV30	TRBJ2-4	few	TRBD1	TGTGCCTGGAGTCAGGGACAGGGGACCCTATTAGCCAAAAACATTCAGTACTTC	CAWSQGQGTLLAKNIQYF
15	TRBV5-4	TRBJ2-3	.	TRBD1	TGTGCCAGCAAGGCGGGACAGGGTAGCACAGATACGCAGTATTTT	CASKAGQGSTDTQYF
13	TRBV6-5	TRBJ2-7	.	.	TGTGCCAGCAGTCGGGGACTTGCCTACGAGCAGTACTTC	CASSRGLAYEQYF
15	TRBV28	TRBJ2-2	.	TRBD2	TGTGCCAGCAGTTTATCGCGGGGGGGCGCCGGGGAGCTGTTTTTT	CASSLSRGGAGELFF
15	TRBV5-1	TRBJ2-1	few	.	TGCGCCAGCAGATGGGCCACTAGCCGATACAATGAGCAGTTCTTC	CASRWATSRYNEQFF
14	TRBV5-1	TRBJ1-2	few	.	TGCGCCAGCAGTCGGGGGAATTCTAACTATGGCTACACCTTC	CASSRGNSNYGYTF
14	TRBV2	TRBJ1-4	.	.	TGTGCCAGCAGTGAAGGGCCTTCGGGGGAAAAACTGTTTTTT	CASSEGPSGEKLFF
15	TRBV5-4	TRBJ2-7	.	.	TGTGCCAGCAGCTTGGGGCTAGGTAGCTCCTACGAGCAGTACTTC	CASSLGLGSSYEQYF
13	TRBV12-5	TRBJ1-2	.	.	TGTGCTAGTGGTTTGCATAGCAGCTATGGCTACACCTTC	CASGLHSSYGYTF
16	TRBV11-3	TRBJ2-1	.	TRBD1	TGTGCCAGCAGCTTAGTAGAGGGGGGACAGGCCAATGAGCAGTTCTTC	CASSLVEGGQANEQFF
15	TRBV28	TRBJ1-2	.	.	TGTGCCAGCAGTTTAGCCTCGACAGGATGGGACGGCTACACCTTC	CASSLASTGWDGYTF
15	TRBV5-1	TRBJ2-5	few	.	TGCGCCAGCAGCTTGGCCACCGCGGGGAGGGAGACCCAGTACTTC	CASSLATAGRETQYF
17	TRBV19	TRBJ2-1	.	TRBD2	TGTGCCAGTAGTTCGGGACTAGCGGGAGATCTCTACAATGAGCAGTTCTTC	CASSSGLAGDLYNEQFF
16	TRBV9	TRBJ2-7	few	TRBD2	TGTGCCAGCAGCCCTGAGGGGAGGACTAGCGGTTACGAGCAGTACTTC	CASSPEGRTSGYEQYF
16	TRBV4-1	TRBJ1-1	.	TRBD1	TGCGCCAGCAGCCAAGGTGGAAGGGGGCTCAACACTGAAGCTTTCTTT	CASSQGGRGLNTEAFF
15	TRBV5-1	TRBJ1-1	.	.	TGCGCCAGCAGCTTGGTATACAGCATGAACACTGAAGCTTTCTTT	CASSLVYSMNTEAFF
15	TRBV19	TRBJ2-6	.	.	TGTGCCAGTAGTATCCAGGGCTCTGGGGCCAACGTCCTGACTTTC	CASSIQGSGANVLTF
14	TRBV5-1	TRBJ2-5	few	TRBD1	TGCGCCAGCAGCTTCCCCGGGACAGAAGAGACCCAGTACTTC	CASSFPGTEETQYF
13	TRBV5-4	TRBJ2-5	few	TRBD2	TGTGCCGGCGGACTAGCGGGACTCGAGACCCAGTACTTC	CAGGLAGLETQYF
12	TRBV11-2	TRBJ2-7	few	.	TGTGCCAGCAGCCCAACAGGGAACGAGCAGTACTTC	CASSPTGNEQYF
15	TRBV5-4	TRBJ2-7	.	.	TGTGCCAGCAGCTTGGCCTTGGCGGGAACCTACGAGCAGTACTTC	CASSLALAGTYEQYF
15	TRBV7-9	TRBJ2-1	.	.	TGTGCCAGCAGCTTAGTGTCCGGGAGCGAGCGGGAGCAGTTCTTC	CASSLVSGSEREQFF
13	TRBV11-2	TRBJ1-2	few	.	TGTGCCAGCAGCTTAGGTACATCCGCAGGCTACACCTTC	CASSLGTSAGYTF
15	TRBV5-6	TRBJ2-7	.	TRBD2	TGTGCCAGCAGCCCCGGGACTAGCGGAGCCCCCGTGAAGTACTTC	CASSPGTSGAPVKYF
10	TRBV30	TRBJ2-7	.	TRBD1	TGTGCCTGGTCCCGGGACAGCCTATACTTC	CAWSRDSLYF